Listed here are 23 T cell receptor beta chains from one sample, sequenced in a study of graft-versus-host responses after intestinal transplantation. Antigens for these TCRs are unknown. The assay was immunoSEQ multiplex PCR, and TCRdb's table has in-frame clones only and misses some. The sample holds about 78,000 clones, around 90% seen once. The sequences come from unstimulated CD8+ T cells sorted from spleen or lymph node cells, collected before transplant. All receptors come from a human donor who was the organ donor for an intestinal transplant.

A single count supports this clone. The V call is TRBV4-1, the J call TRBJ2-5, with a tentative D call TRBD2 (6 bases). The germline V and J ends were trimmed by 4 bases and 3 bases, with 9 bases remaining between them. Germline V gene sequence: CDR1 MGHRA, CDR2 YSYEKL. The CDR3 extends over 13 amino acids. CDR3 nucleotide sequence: TGCGCCAGCAGCCTTTGGAGGGAAGAGACCCAGTACTTC. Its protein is CASSLWREETQYF.

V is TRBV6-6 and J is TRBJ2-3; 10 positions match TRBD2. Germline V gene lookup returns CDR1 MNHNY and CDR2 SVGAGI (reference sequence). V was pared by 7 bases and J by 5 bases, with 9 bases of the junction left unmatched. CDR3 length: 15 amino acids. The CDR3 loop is CASKTAWTSGDTQYF. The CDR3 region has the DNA TGTGCCAGCAAGACCGCGTGGACTAGCGGAGATACGCAGTATTTT.

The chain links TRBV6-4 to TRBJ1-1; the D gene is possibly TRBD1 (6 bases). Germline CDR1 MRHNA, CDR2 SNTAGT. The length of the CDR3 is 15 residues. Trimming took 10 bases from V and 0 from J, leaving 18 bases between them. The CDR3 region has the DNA TGTGCCACTACACCAACCGGGACAATGAACACTGAAGCTTTCTTT. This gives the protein CATTPTGTMNTEAFF.

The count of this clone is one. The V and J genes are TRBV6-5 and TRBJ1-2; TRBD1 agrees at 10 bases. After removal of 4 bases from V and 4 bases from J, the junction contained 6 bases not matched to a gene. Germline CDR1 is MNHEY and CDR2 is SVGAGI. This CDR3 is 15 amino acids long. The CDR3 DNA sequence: TGTGCCAGCAGTTTGACAGGGGGCGACGTCTATGGCTACACCTTC. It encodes CASSLTGGDVYGYTF.

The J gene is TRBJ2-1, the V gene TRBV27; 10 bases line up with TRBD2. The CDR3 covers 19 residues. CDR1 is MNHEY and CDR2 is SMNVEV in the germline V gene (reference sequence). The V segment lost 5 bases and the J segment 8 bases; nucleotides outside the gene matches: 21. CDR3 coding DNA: TGTGCCAGCAGTCCCCGCCTGGGGGGTAGCGGGGGGAATGGGGATGAGCAGTTCTTC. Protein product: CASSPRLGGSGGNGDEQFF.

CDR3 nucleotides: TGTGCCAGCAGCTCGAGGAGGGATCAGCCCCAGCATTTT. It codes for CASSSRRDQPQHF. The chain carries TRBV9 and TRBJ1-5; D is ambiguous. V lost 4 bases and J lost 5, with 10 bases in between. Germline V gene lookup returns CDR1 SGDLS and CDR2 YYNGEE. The CDR3 is 13 residues long. The entire variable domain, with the rest obtained from reference TRBV9 and TRBJ1-5, is as follows: DSGVTQTPKHLITATGQRVTLRCSPRSGDLSVYWYQQSLDQGLQFLIQYYNGEERAKGNILERFSAQQFPDLHSELNLSSLELGDSALYFCASSSRRDQPQHFGDGTRLSIL.

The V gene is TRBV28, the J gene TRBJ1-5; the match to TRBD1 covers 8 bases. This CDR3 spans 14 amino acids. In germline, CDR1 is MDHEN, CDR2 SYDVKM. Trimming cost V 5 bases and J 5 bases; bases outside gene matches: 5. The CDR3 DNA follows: TGTGCCAGCAGTCCTGACAGGGGCGATCAGCCCCAGCATTTT. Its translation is CASSPDRGDQPQHF.

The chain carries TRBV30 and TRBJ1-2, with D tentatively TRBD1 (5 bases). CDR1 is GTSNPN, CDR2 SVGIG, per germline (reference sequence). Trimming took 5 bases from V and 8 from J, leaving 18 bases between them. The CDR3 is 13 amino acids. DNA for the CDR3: TGTGCCTGGGAGACAGACCAATCTAGGGGCTACACCTTC. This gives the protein CAWETDQSRGYTF. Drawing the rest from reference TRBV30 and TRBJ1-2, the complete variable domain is SQTIHQWPATLVQPVGSPLSLECTVEGTSNPNLYWYRQAAGRGLQLLFYSVGIGQISSEVPQNLSASRPQDRQFILSSKKLLLSDSGFYLCAWETDQSRGYTFGSGTRLTVV.

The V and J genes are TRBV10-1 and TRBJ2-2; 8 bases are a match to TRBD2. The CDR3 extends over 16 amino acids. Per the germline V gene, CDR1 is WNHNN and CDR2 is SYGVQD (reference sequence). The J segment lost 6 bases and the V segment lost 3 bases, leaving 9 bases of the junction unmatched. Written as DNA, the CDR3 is TGCGCCAGCAGTGACCCCAGCGGGGGCAACGCCGGGGAGCTGTTTTTT. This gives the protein CASSDPSGGNAGELFF.

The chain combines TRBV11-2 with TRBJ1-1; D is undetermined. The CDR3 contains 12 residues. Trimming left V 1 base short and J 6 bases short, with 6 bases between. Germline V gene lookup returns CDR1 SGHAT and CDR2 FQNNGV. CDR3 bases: TGTGCCAGCAGCTTAGTAATCCCTGAAGCTTTCTTT. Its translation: CASSLVIPEAFF.

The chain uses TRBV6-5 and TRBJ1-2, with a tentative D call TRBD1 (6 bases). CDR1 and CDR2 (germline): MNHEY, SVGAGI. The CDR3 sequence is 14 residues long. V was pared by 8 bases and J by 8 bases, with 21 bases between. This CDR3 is CASAPGQGIWGYTF. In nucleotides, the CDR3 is TGTGCCAGCGCCCCGGGGCAGGGGATATGGGGCTACACCTTC.

CDR3 in DNA: TGCAGCGTTGAAAAACAGTTCTCTGGAAACACCATATATTTT. This encodes CSVEKQFSGNTIYF. V and J are TRBV29-1 and TRBJ1-3; no definite D call. The germline gives CDR1 SQVTM, CDR2 ANQGSEA. With 2 bases removed from V and 0 bases from J, the gap between germline ends came to 8 bases. This CDR3 has 14 residues.

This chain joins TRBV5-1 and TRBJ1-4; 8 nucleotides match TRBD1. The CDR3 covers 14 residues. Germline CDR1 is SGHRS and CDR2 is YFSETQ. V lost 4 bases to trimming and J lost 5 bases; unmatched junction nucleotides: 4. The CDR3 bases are TGCGCCAGCAGCGCCCGGGACAGGAATGAAAAACTGTTTTTT. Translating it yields CASSARDRNEKLFF.

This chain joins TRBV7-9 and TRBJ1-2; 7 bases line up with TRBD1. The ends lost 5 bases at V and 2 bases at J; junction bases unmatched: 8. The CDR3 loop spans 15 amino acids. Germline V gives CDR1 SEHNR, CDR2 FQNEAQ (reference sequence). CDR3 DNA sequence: TGTGCCAGCAGCGATTCGGCAGGGGGGAACTATGGCTACACCTTC. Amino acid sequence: CASSDSAGGNYGYTF.

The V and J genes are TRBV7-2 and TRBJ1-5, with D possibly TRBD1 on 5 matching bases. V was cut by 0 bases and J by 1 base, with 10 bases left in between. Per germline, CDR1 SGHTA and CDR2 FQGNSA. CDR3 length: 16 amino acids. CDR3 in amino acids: CASSLALSGSNQPQHF. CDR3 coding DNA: TGTGCCAGCAGCTTAGCGTTGTCAGGGAGCAATCAGCCCCAGCATTTT. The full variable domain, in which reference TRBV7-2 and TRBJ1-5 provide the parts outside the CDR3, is GAGVSQSPSNKVTEKGKDVELRCDPISGHTALYWYRQSLGQGLEFLIYFQGNSAPDKSGLPSDRFSAERTGGSVSTLTIQRTQQEDSAVYLCASSLALSGSNQPQHFGDGTRLSIL.

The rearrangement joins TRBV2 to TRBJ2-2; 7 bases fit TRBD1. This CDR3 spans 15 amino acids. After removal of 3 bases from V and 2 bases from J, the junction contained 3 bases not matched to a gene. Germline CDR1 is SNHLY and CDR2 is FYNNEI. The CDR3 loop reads CASSEGQLNTGELFF. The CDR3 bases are TGTGCCAGCAGTGAGGGACAGCTCAACACCGGGGAGCTGTTTTTT.

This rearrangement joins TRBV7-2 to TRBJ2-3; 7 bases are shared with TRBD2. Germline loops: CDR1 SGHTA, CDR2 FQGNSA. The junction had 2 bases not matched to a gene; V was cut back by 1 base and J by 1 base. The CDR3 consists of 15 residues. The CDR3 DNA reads TGTGCCAGCAGCTTAGGGAGCGGGGGCACAGATACGCAGTATTTT. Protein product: CASSLGSGGTDTQYF.

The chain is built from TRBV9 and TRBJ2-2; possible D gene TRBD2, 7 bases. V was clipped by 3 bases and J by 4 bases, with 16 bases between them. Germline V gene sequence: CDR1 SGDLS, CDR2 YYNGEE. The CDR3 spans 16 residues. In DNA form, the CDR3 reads TGTGCCAGCAGCGCAAGGGGGGGGACCACCACCGGGGAGCTGTTTTTT. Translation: CASSARGGTTTGELFF.

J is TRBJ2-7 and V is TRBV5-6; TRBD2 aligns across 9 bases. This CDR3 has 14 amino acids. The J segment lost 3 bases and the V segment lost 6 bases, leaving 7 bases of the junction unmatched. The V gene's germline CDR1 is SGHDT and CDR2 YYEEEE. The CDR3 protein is CASKNSGGLYEQYV. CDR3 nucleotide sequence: TGTGCCAGCAAGAATAGCGGGGGCCTCTACGAGCAGTACGTC.

The CDR3 spells CSATRDRDTEAFF. The CDR3 region has the DNA TGCAGCGCTACCCGGGACAGGGACACTGAAGCTTTCTTT. The chain carries TRBV29-1 and TRBJ1-1; 9 nucleotides align to TRBD1. Germline lookup yields CDR1 SQVTM and CDR2 ANQGSEA. The CDR3 totals 13 residues. V dropped 7 bases and J dropped 3; count of bases not matched to a gene: 6.

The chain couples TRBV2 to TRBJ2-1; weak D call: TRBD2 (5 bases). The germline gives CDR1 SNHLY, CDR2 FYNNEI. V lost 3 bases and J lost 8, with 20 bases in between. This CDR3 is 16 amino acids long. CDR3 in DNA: TGTGCCAGCAGTGATCAGGTGAGGGTTGGAACTGATGAGCAGTTCTTC. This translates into CASSDQVRVGTDEQFF.

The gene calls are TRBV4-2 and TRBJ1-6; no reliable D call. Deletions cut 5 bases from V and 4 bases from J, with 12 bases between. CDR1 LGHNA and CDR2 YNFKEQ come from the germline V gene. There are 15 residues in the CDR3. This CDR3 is CASSYKSQYNSPLHF. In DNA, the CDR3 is TGTGCCAGCAGCTATAAGTCACAGTATAATTCACCCCTCCACTTT.

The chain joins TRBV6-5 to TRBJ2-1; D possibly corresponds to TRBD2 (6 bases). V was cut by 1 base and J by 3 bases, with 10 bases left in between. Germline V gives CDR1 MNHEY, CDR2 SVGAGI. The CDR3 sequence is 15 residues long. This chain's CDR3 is CASSYWDCCYNEQFF. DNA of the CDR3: TGTGCCAGCAGTTACTGGGACTGCTGCTACAATGAGCAGTTCTTC.